This T cell receptor (beta chain) was sequenced for a study of T cells in Graves' hyperthyroidism and ophthalmopathy. As for the study in general: Peripheral blood collection took place at initial diagnosis, before any treatment.

From germline, CDR1 is SNHLY and CDR2 FYNNEI. The CDR3 has 15 residues. V lost 3 bases and J 3 bases, leaving 14 bases between the germline ends. TCR beta CDR3 regions were amplified from RNA transcripts. HTBI primers were employed in a first-round RT-PCR of the TCR CDR3. TCRdb reprocessed the multiplex PCR reads with MiXCR, giving one entry per CDR3 protein. The sample yields 300,000 to 400,000 distinct CDR3 sequences, around 13% seen once. This clonotype was seen repeatedly, ten times or more. Its antigen is unknown. Study observations and caveats: Ophthalmopathy cases were set apart from stable hyperthyroidism by a 13 V-J model.

The receptor was derived from a woman aged 18-29 years with Graves' hyperthyroidism. Sequencing used blood. V is TRBV2 and J is TRBJ2-5; D gene unclear. CDR3 coding DNA: TGTGCCAGCAGTGAGCAGACGGTAGGAAAAGAGACCCAGTACTTC. Its translation is CASSEQTVGKETQYF.